One sample yielded the 8 T cell receptor beta chains listed below, sequenced in a study of CD8 T cells in ankylosing spondylitis. A single record per CDR3 protein comes from TCRdb applying MiXCR to the 5' RACE reads. The data show hundreds of thousands of distinct CDR3 sequences, 7% to 10% seen once. Specimen: blood, either unsorted or a sorted T cell fraction (not recorded which). Every receptor here comes from a female donor with ankylosing spondylitis or in good health (not recorded which).

Regarding this clonotype: Possible read error: a much larger clone is one base away. The chain recombines TRBV20-1 with TRBJ2-1; 7 bases are a match to TRBD1. The germline V gene has CDR1 DFQATT and CDR2 SNEGSKA (reference sequence). CDR3 length: 17 residues. The CDR3 sequence is CCARATQDRTSYNEQFF. The CDR3 DNA reads TGCTGTGCTAGGGCCACCCAGGACAGGACCTCCTACAATGAGCAGTTCTTC.

This clonotype was counted many times. This chain uses TRBV6-2 or TRBV6-3 with TRBJ1-2; D not resolved. Germline CDR1 MNHEY, CDR2 SVGEGT. Trimming cost V 6 bases and J 8 bases, with 16 bases left between them. The CDR3 is 13 residues long. The CDR3 nucleotides are TGTGCCAGCAGCCGAACCGCCGGGCGGGGCTACACCTTC. Its translation: CASSRTAGRGYTF.

This clonotype was seen at least ten times. The chain has TRBV28 and TRBJ2-7, with D unclear. Trimming took 8 bases from V and 0 from J, leaving 11 bases between them. CDR1 is MDHEN and CDR2 is SYDVKM in the germline V gene. There are 13 residues in the CDR3. CDR3 nucleotides: TGTGCCAGCCAAGTCCCAAGCTCCTACGAGCAGTACTTC. Protein product: CASQVPSSYEQYF.

This clonotype showed up many times. V gene TRBV20-1 combines with J gene TRBJ2-3; TRBD2 agrees at 7 bases. This CDR3 has 13 amino acids. With 2 bases clipped from V and 3 bases from J, the junction kept 2 bases outside the gene matches. Per germline, CDR1 DFQATT and CDR2 SNEGSKA (reference sequence). In DNA, the CDR3 is TGCAGTGCTAGAAGCGGGATTACAGATACGCAGTATTTT. Protein: CSARSGITDTQYF.

There are many counts of this clonotype. The J gene is TRBJ2-3, the V gene TRBV7-9; maybe TRBD1 (5 bases). Germline V gene lookup returns CDR1 SEHNR and CDR2 FQNEAQ (reference sequence). Trimming removed 0 bases at V and 1 base at J, with 8 bases between. CDR3 length equals 15 residues. This CDR3 reads CASSLAVGRTDTQYF. The CDR3 DNA reads TGTGCCAGCAGCTTAGCGGTGGGGCGCACAGATACGCAGTATTTT. Drawing the rest from reference TRBV7-9 and TRBJ2-3, the complete variable domain is DTGVSQNPRHKITKRGQNVTFRCDPISEHNRLYWYRQTLGQGPEFLTYFQNEAQLEKSRLLSDRFSAERPKGSFSTLEIQRTEQGDSAMYLCASSLAVGRTDTQYFGPGTRLTVL.

The CDR3 spells CASSPPGQNGYTF. Here the CDR3 DNA reads TGTGCCAGCAGCCCCCCGGGACAGAATGGCTACACCTTC. The V call is TRBV7-2, the J call TRBJ1-2; 7 bases fit TRBD1. CDR1 is SGHTA, CDR2 FQGNSA, per germline. Trimming removed 5 bases from V and 6 bases from J; junction bases left unmatched: 6. The CDR3 runs 13 residues.

The CDR3 DNA sequence: TGTGCCAGCAGCTCGATCCCCCTAGCGGGAGTGGGTGAGCAGTTCTTC. Translated, it gives CASSSIPLAGVGEQFF. The chain uses TRBV7-9 and TRBJ2-1; TRBD2 matches 10 bases. Germline CDR1 and CDR2: SEHNR and FQNEAQ (reference sequence). CDR3 length: 16 amino acids. The ends lost 4 bases at V and 9 bases at J; junction bases unmatched: 12.

This clonotype was counted a few times. The CDR3 reads CAWSAGTGLGYTF. As DNA, the CDR3 is TGTGCCTGGAGCGCCGGGACAGGTCTCGGCTACACCTTC. V usage is TRBV30 and J usage is TRBJ1-2; the match to TRBD1 covers 8 bases. Per germline, CDR1 GTSNPN and CDR2 SVGIG (reference sequence). The CDR3 runs 13 residues. After removal of 3 bases from V and 8 bases from J, the junction contained 8 bases not matched to a gene.